The subject of this entry is one T cell receptor beta chain. Its antigen is undetermined. This sample was taken from a study of vaccination and CD4 T cells after COVID-19. On the study more broadly: At a median about 94 days (range 35 to 161) after diagnosis, post-COVID samples were drawn. Typically, post-vaccine samples were obtained a median roughly 75 days after dose two, within a range of 14 to 241.

Broader study findings: Analysis covered relatively few convalescent patients and lacked any early post-infection timepoints.

Sequencing of DNA taken from cultured CD4+ T cells relied on the Oncomine TCR Beta short-read assay. TCRdb reanalysed the PCR reads using MiXCR and keeps one entry per CDR3 protein. The sample contains some 7,000 distinct CDR3 sequences, roughly 50% of which appear only once. As to treatment: approximately 9-day PBMC culture with coronavirus spike peptide pools or control peptides (ViraFEST assay). It was before the COVID-19 pandemic (2011-2018) that the unexposed donor's CD4+ T cells were collected. ViraFEST relied on peptide pools to expand antigen-specific T cells; the TCRs were sequenced afterward. The clonotype was recovered from a human donor in good health. What was sequenced was CD4+ T cells from blood, cultured in vitro.

In nucleotides, the CDR3 is TGTGCCAGCAGTTACCGGGACAGGGCGGCTTTCTTT. As protein: CASSYRDRAAFF. The rearrangement uses TRBV6-2 or TRBV6-3 and TRBJ1-1; 9 bases are shared with TRBD1. Germline loops: CDR1 MNHEY, CDR2 SVGEGT. V lost 2 bases to trimming and J lost 11 bases; unmatched junction nucleotides: 3. This CDR3 is built from 12 residues.